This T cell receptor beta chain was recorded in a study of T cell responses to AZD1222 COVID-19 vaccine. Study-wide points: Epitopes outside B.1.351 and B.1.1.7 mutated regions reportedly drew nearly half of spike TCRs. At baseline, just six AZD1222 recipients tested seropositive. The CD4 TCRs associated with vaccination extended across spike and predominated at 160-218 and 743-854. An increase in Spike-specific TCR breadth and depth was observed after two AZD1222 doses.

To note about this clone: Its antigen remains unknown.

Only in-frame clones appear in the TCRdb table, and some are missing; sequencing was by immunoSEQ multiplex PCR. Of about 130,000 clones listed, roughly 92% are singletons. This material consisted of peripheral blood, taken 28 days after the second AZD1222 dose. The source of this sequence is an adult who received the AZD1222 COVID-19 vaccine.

The CDR3 loop is CASSRNSGAYNEQFF. The CDR3 DNA is TGTGCCAGCAGCCGTAATTCCGGGGCCTACAATGAGCAGTTCTTC. The genes are TRBV5-4 and TRBJ2-1; tentatively, D is TRBD2 (5 bases). The CDR3 spans 15 residues. With 4 bases removed from V and 2 bases from J, the gap between germline ends came to 13 bases. Germline V CDR1 and CDR2: SGHNT, YYREEE (reference sequence).